The 2 T cell receptor beta chains given below trace back to one sample, sequenced in a study of shared clonotypes between healthy human individuals. Method: immunoSEQ multiplex PCR; TCRdb's copy keeps in-frame clones and lacks some. In the table there are about 2.1 million clones, 85% to 95% of which are singletons. The naive CD8 fraction comprised CD45RO-negative cells positively selected for CCR7 and excluded terminally differentiated effector memory CD45RA+ cells. The sequenced material came from naive CD8+ T cells from PBMCs. These receptors all come from a man aged 18 to 29 in good health. Some clones in this sample may be carry-over from other donors' samples.

The gene calls are TRBV9 and TRBJ2-2; D is ambiguous. V shed 2 bases and J shed 0 bases, with 8 bases lying between them. Germline V CDR1 and CDR2: SGDLS, YYNGEE. The CDR3 has 15 residues. The CDR3: CASSVARANTGELFF. The CDR3 DNA is TGTGCCAGCAGCGTCGCAAGGGCGAACACCGGGGAGCTGTTTTTT.

The chain links TRBV9 to TRBJ2-1; tentatively, D is TRBD1 (6 bases). Germline CDR1 is SGDLS and CDR2 is YYNGEE. CDR3 length: 20 residues. Trimming pared 4 bases from V and 0 bases from J, leaving 26 bases between. CDR3 coding DNA: TGTGCCAGCAGCCTCAGGGGTCTAAAAGATAGGATAAGCTCCTACAATGAGCAGTTCTTC. This encodes CASSLRGLKDRISSYNEQFF.